Presented here are 19 T cell receptor beta chains from one specimen sequenced in a study of blood T cell repertoires in COVID-19. Clones were read by immunoSEQ multiplex PCR, and TCRdb kept only the in-frame ones, dropping some. The sample gives a few hundred thousand clones, about four fifths of which show up once; roughly 3.1% is in the top ten. Sequenced input: PBMCs or T cells enriched from blood (not recorded which). The source of these receptors is a man over 45 who had recovered from COVID-19.

This clone was seen a single time. The CDR3 protein is CASSPLETTDTQYF. CDR3 DNA: TGTGCCAGCTCACCATTGGAGACCACAGATACGCAGTATTTT. V is TRBV18 and J is TRBJ2-3; D call uncertain. Trimming removed 2 bases at V and 2 bases at J, with 8 bases between. The germline gives CDR1 KGHSH, CDR2 LQKENI. The CDR3 spans 14 residues.

The chain has TRBV7-9 and TRBJ2-7; 12 bases map to TRBD1. V gave up 6 bases and J gave up 4 bases; unmatched junction bases: 4. The V gene's germline CDR1 is SEHNR and CDR2 FQNEAQ (reference sequence). The CDR3 loop spans 14 amino acids. The CDR3 DNA reads TGTGCCAGCAGGGGGACAGGGGGCAGGTACGAGCAGTACTTC. Translation gives CASRGTGGRYEQYF.

The chain employs TRBV10-3 and TRBJ1-4, with D uncertain. Trimming pared 0 bases from V and 5 bases from J, leaving 10 bases between. Germline CDR1 reads ENHRY; CDR2 reads SYGVKD. The CDR3 consists of 15 residues. CDR3 residues: CAISESKQSNEKLFF. The CDR3, as DNA: TGTGCCATCAGTGAGTCGAAACAGTCGAATGAAAAACTGTTTTTT.

The chain joins TRBV7-9 to TRBJ1-3; no definite D call. Germline CDR1 is SEHNR and CDR2 is FQNEAQ (reference sequence). The V gene lost 6 bases and the J gene lost 0 bases, with 12 bases spanning the gap. The CDR3 length is 15 residues. The CDR3 region is CASRPSGNSGNTIYF. The DNA of the CDR3 is TGTGCCAGCAGGCCCTCCGGGAACTCTGGAAACACCATATATTTT.

Points on this clone: The same CDR3 is also encoded by other DNA sequences in this sample. The V gene is TRBV29-1, the J gene TRBJ2-5; no clear D. The CDR3 length is 12 residues. V lost 4 bases and J 2 bases, leaving 8 bases between the germline ends. The germline V gene encodes CDR1 SQVTM and CDR2 ANQGSEA. The CDR3 reads CSVAGQQETQYF. CDR3 sequence (DNA): TGCAGCGTTGCCGGTCAACAAGAGACCCAGTACTTC. Combining the CDR3 with reference TRBV29-1 and TRBJ2-5 gives the whole variable domain SAVISQKPSRDICQRGTSLTIQCQVDSQVTMMFWYRQQPGQSLTLIATANQGSEATYESGFVIDKFPISRPNLTFSTLTVSNMSPEDSSIYLCSVAGQQETQYFGPGTRLLVL.

The J gene is TRBJ1-2, the V gene TRBV10-3; maybe TRBD1 (5 bases). CDR3 size: 12 residues. In germline, CDR1 is ENHRY, CDR2 SYGVKD. V lost 7 bases and J 2 bases, leaving 8 bases between the germline ends. CDR3: CAITPGNYGYTF. CDR3 coding DNA: TGTGCCATCACGCCAGGGAACTATGGCTACACCTTC.

This clone was detected once. The chain carries TRBV7-9 and TRBJ2-3; TRBD1 matches at 9 bases. The CDR3 contains 15 residues. Germline V CDR1 and CDR2: SEHNR, FQNEAQ (reference sequence). The V and J ends lost 4 bases and 4 bases, in that order; junction bases with no gene match: 6. CDR3 in DNA: TGTGCCAGCAGCTCTACAGGGGGCAACGCAGATACGCAGTATTTT. Its protein product is CASSSTGGNADTQYF.

This chain joins TRBV2 and TRBJ1-4; perhaps TRBD1 as D (5 bases). Germline V lookup: CDR1 SNHLY, CDR2 FYNNEI. V was clipped by 6 bases and J by 2 bases, with 10 bases between them. This CDR3 is 14 amino acids long. In nucleotides, the CDR3 is TGTGCCAGCAGGGCAGGGTTCACTAATGAAAAACTGTTTTTT. Its protein is CASRAGFTNEKLFF.

The J gene is TRBJ2-3, the V gene TRBV5-1, with a tentative D call TRBD1 (5 bases). This CDR3 contains 14 residues. The germline CDR1 and CDR2 sequences are SGHRS and YFSETQ. V was clipped by 7 bases and J by 5 bases, with 17 bases between them. The CDR3 sequence: CASQVATDLDTQYF. The CDR3 nucleotides are TGCGCCAGCCAGGTCGCGACAGATCTAGATACGCAGTATTTT.

The gene calls are TRBV19 and TRBJ2-6, with D uncertain. Per the germline V gene, CDR1 is LNHDA and CDR2 is SQIVND (reference sequence). The CDR3 extends over 16 amino acids. The ends were cut back, 4 bases at V and 0 bases at J, with 10 bases in the middle. CDR3 sequence (DNA): TGTGCCAGTAGTAAAGTGGAGCGCTCTGGGGCCAACGTCCTGACTTTC. Its translation: CASSKVERSGANVLTF.

The rearrangement links TRBV7-9 to TRBJ1-1, with 8 bases matching TRBD1. V gave up 5 bases and J gave up 0 bases; unmatched junction bases: 8. The CDR3 runs to 16 residues. Germline CDR1 SEHNR, CDR2 FQNEAQ (reference sequence). The CDR3 bases are TGTGCCAGCAGCCCCATGGGGACAGGCCTGAACACTGAAGCTTTCTTT. Encoded protein: CASSPMGTGLNTEAFF.

This clone was found once. The rearrangement links TRBV19 to TRBJ1-1, with 7 bases lining up with TRBD1. V was clipped by 5 bases and J by 4 bases; unmatched bases: 10. The germline V gene has CDR1 LNHDA and CDR2 SQIVND (reference sequence). There are 15 residues in the CDR3. The CDR3 loop reads CASSPGTAYVTEAFF. DNA for the CDR3: TGTGCCAGTAGTCCCGGGACAGCCTACGTCACTGAAGCTTTCTTT.

The V call is TRBV7-9, the J call TRBJ2-5; D is perhaps TRBD2 (5 bases). The V end lost 5 bases, the J end lost 5 bases, and 9 bases lay between the germline ends. The CDR3 loop spans 12 amino acids. Germline CDR1 is SEHNR and CDR2 is FQNEAQ (reference sequence). CDR3 residues: CASSREVETQYF. CDR3 coding DNA: TGTGCCAGCAGCCGGGAAGTGGAGACCCAGTACTTC.

The chain has TRBV18 and TRBJ1-1, with TRBD1 matching over 10 bases. Trimming removed 6 bases from V and 2 bases from J; junction bases left unmatched: 12. Germline values: CDR1 KGHSH, CDR2 LQKENI. The CDR3 is 17 residues long. CDR3 residues: CASSLRTGGISNTEAFF. The CDR3 nucleotides read TGTGCCAGCTCCCTAAGGACAGGGGGGATATCAAACACTGAAGCTTTCTTT.

The gene calls are TRBV6-5 and TRBJ2-7, with 9 bases aligning to TRBD2. Germline CDR1 and CDR2: MNHEY and SVGAGI. The CDR3 has 14 residues. Germline trimming cut 9 bases from V and 3 bases from J; bases unmatched to any gene: 9. The CDR3 loop is CASITLAGVYEQYF. In DNA form, the CDR3 reads TGTGCCAGTATTACACTAGCGGGCGTCTACGAGCAGTACTTC.

The rearrangement links TRBV28 to TRBJ2-5; 7 nucleotides match TRBD1. The germline gives CDR1 MDHEN, CDR2 SYDVKM. The V and J ends lost 4 bases and 3 bases, in that order; junction bases with no gene match: 8. This CDR3 has 15 residues. The CDR3 region is CASSSPNDREETQYF. The CDR3 DNA sequence: TGTGCCAGCAGTTCCCCAAACGACAGGGAAGAGACCCAGTACTTC.

The gene calls are TRBV11-2 and TRBJ2-7, with 7 nucleotides matching TRBD2. V gave up 5 bases and J gave up 0 bases; unmatched junction bases: 4. The CDR3 totals 14 residues. The germline V gene has CDR1 SGHAT and CDR2 FQNNGV. The CDR3 is CASSPSGNSYEQYF. The CDR3 DNA is TGTGCCAGCAGCCCTAGCGGAAACTCCTACGAGCAGTACTTC.

This clone has a handful of counts. The V gene is TRBV5-4, the J gene TRBJ2-7, with TRBD1 as a possible D gene (5 bases). V dropped 3 bases and J dropped 2 bases, with 9 bases sitting between them. CDR3 length equals 13 residues. Germline-derived CDR1 and CDR2 are SGHNT and YYREEE (reference sequence). CDR3 DNA sequence: TGTGCCAGCAGCTCCGACAGTACCTACGAGCAGTACTTC. Protein: CASSSDSTYEQYF.

The V gene is TRBV19, the J gene TRBJ1-6, with D maybe TRBD1 (5 bases). The germline CDR1 and CDR2 sequences are LNHDA and SQIVND (reference sequence). The CDR3 runs to 18 residues. V was trimmed by 6 bases and J by 10 bases, leaving 28 bases between them. The CDR3 protein is CASRGLLTDLTRGSPLHF. As DNA, the CDR3 is TGTGCCAGTAGGGGACTTTTGACAGACCTTACAAGGGGATCACCCCTCCACTTT.